One and the same sample provided the 25 T cell receptor beta chains below, sequenced in a study of blood T cell repertoires in COVID-19. The assay was immunoSEQ multiplex PCR, and TCRdb's table has in-frame clones only and misses some. The table records about 250,000 clones, roughly four fifths of them present only once. The sample taken for sequencing was peripheral blood. These receptors were taken from an older man with acute or convalescent COVID-19.

In this sample, this clone turned up a few times. This chain links TRBV5-1 with TRBJ1-2; possible D gene TRBD1, 6 bases. The CDR3 consists of 12 residues. V was pared by 5 bases and J by 6 bases, with 11 bases between. The germline gives CDR1 SGHRS, CDR2 YFSETQ. Here the CDR3 reads CASRRQEDGYTF. The CDR3 DNA reads as TGCGCCAGCAGAAGACAGGAGGATGGCTACACCTTC.

The chain is built from TRBV19 and TRBJ1-2; 7 bases are a match to TRBD1. This CDR3 is 13 amino acids long. From germline, CDR1 is LNHDA and CDR2 SQIVND (reference sequence). Trimming removed 5 bases from V and 6 bases from J; junction bases left unmatched: 6. CDR3 region: CASSVTGINGYTF. The DNA of the CDR3 is TGTGCCAGTAGTGTGACAGGGATCAATGGCTACACCTTC.

The chain is built from TRBV24-1 and TRBJ1-2; TRBD1 matches 12 bases. The V segment lost 3 bases and the J segment 8 bases; nucleotides outside the gene matches: 6. Germline assignment: CDR1 KGHDR and CDR2 SFDVKD. The CDR3 runs 15 residues. The CDR3 nucleotides read TGTGCCACCAGTGATCCGGGACAGGGGGCGCAGGGCTACACCTTC. It specifies CATSDPGQGAQGYTF.

The V gene is TRBV19, the J gene TRBJ1-2; 10 bases are shared with TRBD1. The V segment lost 5 bases and the J segment 7 bases; nucleotides outside the gene matches: 10. The CDR3 runs to 15 residues. The germline V gene has CDR1 LNHDA and CDR2 SQIVND (reference sequence). CDR3 in amino acids: CASSVGQGTSIGYTF. The CDR3 region has the DNA TGTGCCAGTAGTGTGGGACAGGGGACTTCTATTGGCTACACCTTC.

CDR3 nucleotides: TGTGCCAGCAGCCGCGGCGGACAGGGCGGCTACGAGCAGTACTTC. The encoded protein is CASSRGGQGGYEQYF. V is TRBV27 and J is TRBJ2-7, with 8 bases matching TRBD1. V dropped 6 bases and J dropped 3; count of bases not matched to a gene: 10. The CDR3 runs to 15 residues. CDR1 and CDR2 from the germline V gene are MNHEY and SMNVEV (reference sequence).

This chain links TRBV7-6 with TRBJ2-7; 10 nucleotides line up with TRBD1. Germline values: CDR1 SGHVS, CDR2 FNYEAQ. This CDR3 has 15 residues. The trim removed 4 bases at V and 1 base at J, leaving 4 bases unmatched. The CDR3 loop is CASSSDRGLSYEQYF. In nucleotides, the CDR3 is TGTGCCAGCAGCTCCGACAGGGGGCTTTCCTACGAGCAGTACTTC.

The rearrangement joins TRBV24-1 to TRBJ1-2, with a weak D call TRBD1 (5 bases). This CDR3 has 14 residues. Germline-derived CDR1 and CDR2 are KGHDR and SFDVKD. Trimming pared 1 base from V and 7 bases from J, leaving 12 bases between. The CDR3 DNA follows: TGTGCCACCAGTGATTTAGGGCAGGGCAGTGGCTACACCTTC. This encodes CATSDLGQGSGYTF.

This clone was seen a few times. The V and J genes are TRBV2 and TRBJ1-3; 8 bases line up with TRBD1. The CDR3 has 14 residues. Germline V gives CDR1 SNHLY, CDR2 FYNNEI. After removal of 7 bases from V and 4 bases from J, the junction contained 6 bases not matched to a gene. The CDR3 region is CASTLAGGGNTIYF. CDR3 DNA sequence: TGTGCCAGCACTCTGGCAGGGGGCGGAAACACCATATATTTT.

The V gene is TRBV4-2, the J gene TRBJ1-2, with D possibly TRBD1 on 6 matching bases. Trimming took 0 bases from V and 4 from J, leaving 15 bases between them. Germline V gene sequence: CDR1 LGHNA, CDR2 YNFKEQ. This CDR3 region has 16 residues. The CDR3 protein is CASSQDITGSTYGYTF. In DNA form, the CDR3 reads TGTGCCAGCAGCCAAGATATCACAGGGTCCACCTATGGCTACACCTTC.

The CDR3 DNA is TGTGCCAGCTCACCGCAGGGCGTCGGGACCGGGGAGCTGTTTTTT. Protein sequence: CASSPQGVGTGELFF. The V gene is TRBV18, the J gene TRBJ2-2; D perhaps matches TRBD1 (5 bases). Per germline, CDR1 KGHSH and CDR2 LQKENI. V lost 3 bases, J lost 5 bases, and 13 bases lay in between. This CDR3 is 15 amino acids long.

The J gene is TRBJ1-5, the V gene TRBV6-5; unclear D gene. From germline, CDR1 is MNHEY and CDR2 SVGAGI. V lost 0 bases and J 7 bases, leaving 10 bases between the germline ends. The CDR3 totals 14 residues. CDR3 nucleotide sequence: TGTGCCAGCAGTTACTCGTACTCCGGGCAGCCCCAGCATTTT. This gives the protein CASSYSYSGQPQHF.

V is TRBV11-2 and J is TRBJ2-1, with TRBD1 as a possible D gene (5 bases). CDR1 SGHAT and CDR2 FQNNGV come from the germline V gene. The V and J ends lost 7 bases and 4 bases respectively, with 17 bases between them. The length of the CDR3 is 15 residues. In nucleotides, the CDR3 is TGTGCCAGCACAAAAGGAACAGGTGAATACAATGAGCAGTTCTTC. Translated, it gives CASTKGTGEYNEQFF.

The chain carries TRBV28 and TRBJ1-2; 7 bases fit TRBD1. V trimming: 4 bases; J trimming: 8 bases; junction bases outside the gene matches: 10. This CDR3 region has 14 residues. CDR1 and CDR2 (germline): MDHEN, SYDVKM. CDR3: CASSSPQGGKGYTF. In DNA form, the CDR3 reads TGTGCCAGCAGTTCACCTCAGGGGGGTAAGGGCTACACCTTC.

This chain connects TRBV20-1 to TRBJ2-1, with D hard to call. The CDR3 totals 10 residues. The V gene's germline CDR1 is DFQATT and CDR2 SNEGSKA (reference sequence). With 6 bases removed from V and 10 bases from J, the gap between germline ends came to 10 bases. The CDR3 coding sequence is TGCAGTGCGACACTTGGGGAGCAGTTCTTC. Its protein is CSATLGEQFF.

The chain employs TRBV30 and TRBJ1-6, with D maybe TRBD1 (5 bases). The CDR3 is made up of 17 amino acids. Germline assignment: CDR1 GTSNPN and CDR2 SVGIG (reference sequence). V shed 0 bases and J shed 6 bases, with 18 bases lying between them. The DNA of the CDR3 is TGTGCCTGGAGTGTACTGGGGCAGTATCAATTTAATTCACCCCTCCACTTT. Translated, it gives CAWSVLGQYQFNSPLHF.

CDR3 loop: CASSPGTLVPQHF. The CDR3, as DNA: TGTGCCAGCAGTCCAGGGACTTTAGTGCCCCAGCATTTT. The chain links TRBV12-3 or TRBV12-4 to TRBJ1-5, with D possibly being TRBD1 (5 bases). There are 13 residues in the CDR3. V was cut by 5 bases and J by 9 bases, with 14 bases left in between.

The chain carries TRBV6-1 and TRBJ1-5; the D is unclear. The CDR3 contains 16 residues. V lost 4 bases to trimming and J lost 2 bases, with 15 bases between them. Germline assignment: CDR1 MNHNS and CDR2 SASEGT. The CDR3 DNA reads TGTGCCAGCAGTGTGACGGACCCGCGGGGCAATCAGCCCCAGCATTTT. Its protein is CASSVTDPRGNQPQHF.

The chain uses TRBV5-6 and TRBJ2-2; 8 positions agree with TRBD2. V was clipped by 4 bases and J by 2 bases; unmatched bases: 10. CDR3 length: 17 residues. Germline loops: CDR1 SGHDT, CDR2 YYEEEE. The CDR3 DNA follows: TGTGCCAGCAGCGCCGGGGGGGTAGCGGCTAACACCGGGGAGCTGTTTTTT. Translating it yields CASSAGGVAANTGELFF.

The chain has TRBV7-6 and TRBJ2-5; possibly TRBD2 for D (5 bases). V lost 5 bases and J 6 bases, leaving 10 bases between the germline ends. The CDR3 length is 12 residues. Germline CDR1 is SGHVS and CDR2 is FNYEAQ. In DNA form, the CDR3 reads TGTGCCAGCAGCCTCGAGCGGAAGACCCAGTACTTC. Amino acid sequence: CASSLERKTQYF. Drawing the rest from reference TRBV7-6 and TRBJ2-5, the complete variable domain is GAGVSQSPRYKVTKRGQDVALRCDPISGHVSLYWYRQALGQGPEFLTYFNYEAQQDKSGLPNDRFSAERPEGSISTLTIQRTEQRDSAMYRCASSLERKTQYFGPGTRLLVL.

The chain couples TRBV9 to TRBJ2-1; weak D call: TRBD1 (6 bases). CDR1 SGDLS and CDR2 YYNGEE come from the germline V gene. V lost 0 bases and J 4 bases, leaving 8 bases between the germline ends. This CDR3 contains 14 residues. The CDR3 region has the DNA TGTGCCAGCAGCGTAGCTACAGGGTACAATGAGCAGTTCTTC. Translation: CASSVATGYNEQFF.

The chain has TRBV5-5 and TRBJ1-2; D is ambiguous. This CDR3 contains 13 residues. The germline V gene has CDR1 SGHKS and CDR2 YYEKEE (reference sequence). The germline V and J ends were trimmed by 4 bases and 0 bases, with 7 bases remaining between them. The CDR3 DNA follows: TGTGCCAGCAGCCAGGTGGCTAACTATGGCTACACCTTC. It encodes CASSQVANYGYTF.

V is TRBV5-5 and J is TRBJ1-2; 9 bases fit TRBD1. Germline-derived CDR1 and CDR2 are SGHKS and YYEKEE (reference sequence). After removal of 0 bases from V and 0 bases from J, the junction contained 12 bases not matched to a gene. The CDR3 extends over 19 amino acids. CDR3 residues: CASSLAAAGQGPSNYGYTF. The CDR3 nucleotides are TGTGCCAGCAGCTTGGCCGCTGCCGGACAGGGGCCTTCTAACTATGGCTACACCTTC.

This CDR3 is CASTQGGTGELFF. DNA for the CDR3: TGTGCCAGTACCCAGGGGGGCACCGGGGAGCTGTTTTTT. This chain links TRBV19 with TRBJ2-2; tentative D call: TRBD1 (7 bases). Per germline, CDR1 LNHDA and CDR2 SQIVND (reference sequence). Trimming removed 7 bases from V and 4 bases from J, with 10 bases in between. This CDR3 comprises 13 residues.

This chain connects TRBV10-2 to TRBJ1-1, with a tentative D call TRBD1 (5 bases). The CDR3 is made up of 14 amino acids. Trimming took 6 bases from V and 1 from J, leaving 12 bases between them. Germline V gives CDR1 WSHSY, CDR2 SAAADI. This CDR3 is CASSKDQGNTEAFF. DNA for the CDR3: TGCGCCAGCAGCAAAGATCAGGGGAACACTGAAGCTTTCTTT.

The V call is TRBV28, the J call TRBJ1-2, with TRBD1 matching 8 bases. The V and J ends lost 6 bases and 4 bases, in that order; junction bases with no gene match: 13. The germline gives CDR1 MDHEN, CDR2 SYDVKM. This CDR3 has 16 amino acids. For the CDR3, the DNA is TGTGCCAGCAGCCCACCTTTGAGGACAGGGCGCTATGGCTACACCTTC. Translated, it gives CASSPPLRTGRYGYTF.